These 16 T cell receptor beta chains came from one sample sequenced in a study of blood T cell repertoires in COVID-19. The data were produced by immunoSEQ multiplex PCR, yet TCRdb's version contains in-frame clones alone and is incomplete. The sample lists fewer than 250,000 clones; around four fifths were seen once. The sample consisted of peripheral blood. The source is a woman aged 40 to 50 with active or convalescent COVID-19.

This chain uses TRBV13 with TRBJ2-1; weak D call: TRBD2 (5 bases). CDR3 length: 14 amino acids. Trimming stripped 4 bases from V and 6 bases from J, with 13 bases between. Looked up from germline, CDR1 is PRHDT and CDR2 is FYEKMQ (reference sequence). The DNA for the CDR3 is TGTGCCAGCAGCTCAAGGCGGGCGGGCAATGAGCAGTTCTTC. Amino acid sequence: CASSSRRAGNEQFF.

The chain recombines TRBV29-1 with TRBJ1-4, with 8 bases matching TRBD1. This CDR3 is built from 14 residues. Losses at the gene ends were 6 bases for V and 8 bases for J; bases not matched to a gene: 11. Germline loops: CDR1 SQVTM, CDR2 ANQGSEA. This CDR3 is CSVGDRGGEEKLFF. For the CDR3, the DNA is TGCAGCGTCGGAGACAGGGGAGGTGAGGAAAAACTGTTTTTT.

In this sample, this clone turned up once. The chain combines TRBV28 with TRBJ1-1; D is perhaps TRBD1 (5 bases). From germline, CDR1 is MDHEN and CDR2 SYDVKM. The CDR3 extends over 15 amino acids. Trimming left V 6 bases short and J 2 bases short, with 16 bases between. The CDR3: CASSTTQGFNTEAFF. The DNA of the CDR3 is TGTGCCAGCAGCACCACCCAGGGATTTAACACTGAAGCTTTCTTT.

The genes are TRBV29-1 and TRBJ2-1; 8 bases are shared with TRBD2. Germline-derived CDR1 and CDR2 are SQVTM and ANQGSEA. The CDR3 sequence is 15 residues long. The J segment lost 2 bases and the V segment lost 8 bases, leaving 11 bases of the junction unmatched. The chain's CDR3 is CSPQGPGLAYNEQFF. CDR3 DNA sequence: TGCAGCCCTCAGGGCCCGGGACTAGCCTACAATGAGCAGTTCTTC.

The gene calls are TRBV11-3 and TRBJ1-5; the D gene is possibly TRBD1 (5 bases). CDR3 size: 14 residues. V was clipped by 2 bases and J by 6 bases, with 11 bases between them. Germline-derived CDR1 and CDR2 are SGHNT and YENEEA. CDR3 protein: CASSLSGGAQPQHF. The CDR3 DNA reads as TGTGCCAGCAGCTTATCGGGAGGGGCTCAGCCCCAGCATTTT.

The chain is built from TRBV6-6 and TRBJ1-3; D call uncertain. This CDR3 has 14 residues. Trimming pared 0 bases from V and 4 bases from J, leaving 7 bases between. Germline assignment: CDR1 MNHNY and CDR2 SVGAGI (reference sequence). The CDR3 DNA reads TGTGCCAGCAGTTACTCAGAACGGGGAAACACCATATATTTT. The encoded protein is CASSYSERGNTIYF.

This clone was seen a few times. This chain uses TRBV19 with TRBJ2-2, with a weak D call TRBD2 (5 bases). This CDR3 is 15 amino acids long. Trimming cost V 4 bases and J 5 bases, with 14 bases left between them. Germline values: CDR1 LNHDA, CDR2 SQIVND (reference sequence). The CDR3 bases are TGTGCCAGTAGTAGGGCGCGGGTGGGGACCGGGGAGCTGTTTTTT. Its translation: CASSRARVGTGELFF. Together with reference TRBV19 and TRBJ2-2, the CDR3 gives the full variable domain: DGGITQSPKYLFRKEGQNVTLSCEQNLNHDAMYWYRQDPGQGLRLIYYSQIVNDFQKGDIAEGYSVSREKKESFPLTVTSAQKNPTAFYLCASSRARVGTGELFFGEGSRLTVL.

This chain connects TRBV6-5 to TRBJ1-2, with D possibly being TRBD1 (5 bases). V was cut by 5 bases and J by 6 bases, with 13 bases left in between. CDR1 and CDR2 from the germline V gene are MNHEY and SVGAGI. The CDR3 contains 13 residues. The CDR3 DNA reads TGTGCCAGCAGTCCCGGCAGGGCGAATGGCTACACCTTC. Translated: CASSPGRANGYTF.

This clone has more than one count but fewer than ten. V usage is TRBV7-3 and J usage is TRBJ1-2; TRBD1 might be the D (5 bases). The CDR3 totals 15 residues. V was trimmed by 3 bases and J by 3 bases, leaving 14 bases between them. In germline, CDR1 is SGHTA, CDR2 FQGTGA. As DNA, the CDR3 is TGTGCCAGCAGCTTTGGGCAGGGCGCGGACTATGGCTACACCTTC. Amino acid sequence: CASSFGQGADYGYTF.

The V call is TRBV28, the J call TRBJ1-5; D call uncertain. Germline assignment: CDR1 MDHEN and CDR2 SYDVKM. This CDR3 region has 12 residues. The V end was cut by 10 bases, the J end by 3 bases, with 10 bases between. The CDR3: CATRGSNQPQHF. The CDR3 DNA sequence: TGTGCCACCCGAGGGTCCAATCAGCCCCAGCATTTT.

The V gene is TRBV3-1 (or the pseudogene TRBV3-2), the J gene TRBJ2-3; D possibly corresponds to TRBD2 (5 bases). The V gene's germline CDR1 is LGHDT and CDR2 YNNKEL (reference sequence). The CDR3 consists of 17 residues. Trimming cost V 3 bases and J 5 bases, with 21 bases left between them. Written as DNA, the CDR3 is TGTGCCAGCAGCCACGCCAATTCGACTACCGAGGAAGATACGCAGTATTTT. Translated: CASSHANSTTEEDTQYF.

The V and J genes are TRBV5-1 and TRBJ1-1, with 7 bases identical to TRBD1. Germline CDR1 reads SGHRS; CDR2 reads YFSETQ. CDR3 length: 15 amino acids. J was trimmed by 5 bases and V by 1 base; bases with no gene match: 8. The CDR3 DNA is TGCGCCAGCAGCTTGCGGGTCACAGGGGTAACTGAAGCTTTCTTT. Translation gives CASSLRVTGVTEAFF.

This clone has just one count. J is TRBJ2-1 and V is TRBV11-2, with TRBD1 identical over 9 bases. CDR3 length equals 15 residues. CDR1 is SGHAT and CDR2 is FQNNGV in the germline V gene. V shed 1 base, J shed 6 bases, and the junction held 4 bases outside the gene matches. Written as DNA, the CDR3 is TGTGCCAGCAGCTTAGTTGGGACAGGGTTCAATGAGCAGTTCTTC. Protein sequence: CASSLVGTGFNEQFF.

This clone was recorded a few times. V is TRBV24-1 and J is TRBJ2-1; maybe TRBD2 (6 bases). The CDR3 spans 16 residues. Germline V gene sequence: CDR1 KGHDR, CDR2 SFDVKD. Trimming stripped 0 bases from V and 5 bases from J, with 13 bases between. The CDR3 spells CATSDLGLATNNEQFF. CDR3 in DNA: TGTGCCACCAGTGATTTGGGGCTAGCGACTAACAATGAGCAGTTCTTC.

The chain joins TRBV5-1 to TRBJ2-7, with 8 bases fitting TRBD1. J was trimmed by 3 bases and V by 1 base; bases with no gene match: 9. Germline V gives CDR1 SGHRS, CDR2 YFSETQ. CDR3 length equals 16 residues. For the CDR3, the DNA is TGCGCCAGCAGCTTGCGGCAGGGGGCAACCTACTACGAGCAGTACTTC. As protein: CASSLRQGATYYEQYF.

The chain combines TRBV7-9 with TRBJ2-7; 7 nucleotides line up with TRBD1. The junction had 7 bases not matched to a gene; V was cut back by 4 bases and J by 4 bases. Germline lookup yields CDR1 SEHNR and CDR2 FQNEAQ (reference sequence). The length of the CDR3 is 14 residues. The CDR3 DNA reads TGTGCCAGCAGCTCGGGACAGATACCGTACGAGCAGTACTTC. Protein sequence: CASSSGQIPYEQYF. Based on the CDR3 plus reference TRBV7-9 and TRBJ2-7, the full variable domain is DTGVSQNPRHKITKRGQNVTFRCDPISEHNRLYWYRQTLGQGPEFLTYFQNEAQLEKSRLLSDRFSAERPKGSFSTLEIQRTEQGDSAMYLCASSSGQIPYEQYFGPGTRLTVT.